This T cell receptor beta chain was sequenced in a study of blood T cell repertoires in COVID-19. Study at large: Material from acute and convalescent COVID-19 was sourced from the United States, Italy and Spain.

TCRdb's copy holds only in-frame clones and misses some; the assay was immunoSEQ multiplex PCR. The repertoire consists of 180,000 or so clones, with roughly 76% occurring once and the leading ten covering about 9%. Germline V gene sequence: CDR1 GTSNPN, CDR2 SVGIG (reference sequence). CDR3 size: 14 residues. V was pared by 3 bases and J by 5 bases, with 8 bases of the junction left unmatched. The sequenced sample consisted of peripheral blood. The chain employs TRBV30 and TRBJ1-2; 8 bases agree with TRBD1. This TCR was recovered from a woman in her 50s with active or convalescent COVID-19. This CDR3 is CAWRGQGGKYGYTF. CDR3 sequence (DNA): TGTGCCTGGAGAGGACAGGGAGGGAAGTATGGCTACACCTTC.